Detailed here is one T cell receptor (beta chain). The table came from immunoSEQ multiplex PCR; TCRdb's copy has only in-frame clones and leaves some out. The repertoire consists of under 90,000 clones, with nearly 98% occurring once and the leading ten covering roughly 0.15%. This sample was included in a study of technical replicates of blood from four donors. In germline, CDR1 is SNHLY, CDR2 FYNNEI. This CDR3 is built from 13 residues. The V end lost 4 bases, the J end lost 4 bases, and 9 bases lay between the germline ends. The sequenced sample was T cells isolated from PBMCs. The TCR sequence derives from a human donor in good health. V gene TRBV2 combines with J gene TRBJ2-3; D gene uncertain. CDR3 nucleotide sequence: TGTGCCAGCAGTGTCGAGTCGTCAGATACGCAGTATTTT. Its translation: CASSVESSDTQYF.